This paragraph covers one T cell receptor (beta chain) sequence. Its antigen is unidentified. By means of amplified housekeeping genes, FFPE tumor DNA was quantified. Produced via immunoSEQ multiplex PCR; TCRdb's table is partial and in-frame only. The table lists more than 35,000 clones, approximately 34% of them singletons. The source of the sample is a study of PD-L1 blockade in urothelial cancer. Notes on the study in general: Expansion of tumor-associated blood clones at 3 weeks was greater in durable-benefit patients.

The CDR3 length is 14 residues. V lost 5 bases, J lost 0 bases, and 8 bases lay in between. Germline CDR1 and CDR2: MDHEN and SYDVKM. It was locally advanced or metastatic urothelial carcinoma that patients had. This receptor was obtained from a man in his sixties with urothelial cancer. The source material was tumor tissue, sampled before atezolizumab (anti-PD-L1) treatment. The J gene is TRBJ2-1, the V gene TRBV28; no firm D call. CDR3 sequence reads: CASSPGPSYNEQFF. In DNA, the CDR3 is TGTGCCAGCAGTCCAGGACCCTCCTACAATGAGCAGTTCTTC.